This T cell receptor beta chain was identified during a study of blood T cells in healthy people across ages. This CDR3 region has 14 residues. The junction had 7 bases not matched to a gene; V was cut back by 6 bases and J by 6 bases. Next came a second PCR, run for about 7 to 11 cycles, which used a sample-barcoded 5' primer along with a J-beta primer mix. TCRdb re-analysed the 5' RACE reads in MiXCR, keeping a single row per CDR3 protein. This repertoire shows 750,000 to 1,000,000 distinct CDR3 sequences, almost 30% found once; its top ten account for 10%. This same sample was also part of a study on T cells of mothers and their children. As that study records: Detection of persistent microchimeric T cell clones did not occur.

Sequenced sample: blood. The sequence came from a woman aged 40 to 49 in good health. The J gene is TRBJ2-1, the V gene TRBV12-3 or TRBV12-4, with TRBD1 identical over 8 bases. The CDR3 reads CASSSTGEINEQFF. The CDR3 region has the DNA TGTGCCAGCAGCTCGACAGGGGAAATCAATGAGCAGTTCTTC.